Following are 30 T cell receptor beta chains from one sample sequenced in a study of CD8 T cells in Susac syndrome. Random hexamers served to reverse transcribe about 0.5 to 1 ug RNA. TCRdb independently ran MiXCR on the immunoSEQ multiplex PCR reads; one entry per CDR3 protein. Here the sample spans roughly 200,000 distinct CDR3 sequences, roughly 90% being singletons. Source material: CD4+ T cells from PBMCs. Source of these receptors: a human donor with Susac syndrome.

This clonotype was detected a few times. This chain links TRBV18 with TRBJ2-5; D is undetermined. The V gene lost 4 bases and the J gene lost 4 bases, with 4 bases spanning the gap. The CDR3 totals 11 residues. The germline V gene has CDR1 KGHSH and CDR2 LQKENI. The CDR3 reads CASSRTETQYF. As DNA, the CDR3 is TGTGCCAGCTCACGTACAGAGACCCAGTACTTC. Together with reference TRBV18 and TRBJ2-5, the CDR3 gives the full variable domain: NAGVMQNPRHLVRRRGQEARLRCSPMKGHSHVYWYRQLPEEGLKFMVYLQKENIIDESGMPKERFSAEFPKEGPSILRIQQVVRGDSAAYFCASSRTETQYFGPGTRLLVL.

This chain links TRBV28 with TRBJ1-2; 7 bases match TRBD1. Germline V CDR1 and CDR2: MDHEN, SYDVKM. V was clipped by 5 bases and J by 2 bases; unmatched bases: 11. This CDR3 contains 16 residues. CDR3 sequence (DNA): TGTGCCAGCAGTCCCTCAGGGGGGCAACTCAACTATGGCTACACCTTC. This codes for CASSPSGGQLNYGYTF.

This chain connects TRBV11-2 to TRBJ2-7, with 7 positions matching TRBD1. Per the germline V gene, CDR1 is SGHAT and CDR2 is FQNNGV. This CDR3 is 18 amino acids long. J gave up 3 bases and V 1 base, and 15 bases lay outside the gene matches. The CDR3 sequence: CASSLAPGQHFLGYEQYF. The CDR3 DNA is TGTGCCAGCAGCTTAGCCCCGGGACAGCATTTTCTCGGCTACGAGCAGTACTTC.

The rearrangement uses TRBV19 and TRBJ1-5; 7 bases are shared with TRBD1. V lost 7 bases to trimming and J lost 3 bases; unmatched junction nucleotides: 12. The CDR3 consists of 16 residues. Germline V gene data show CDR1 as LNHDA and CDR2 as SQIVND (reference sequence). The CDR3 here is CASTARMGQINQPQHF. The DNA of the CDR3 is TGTGCCAGTACCGCGAGGATGGGACAGATCAATCAGCCCCAGCATTTT.

The rearrangement joins TRBV7-3 to TRBJ2-2, with D maybe TRBD1 (6 bases). Germline loops: CDR1 SGHTA, CDR2 FQGTGA. The CDR3 runs to 15 residues. V was cut by 2 bases and J by 6 bases, with 13 bases left in between. CDR3 DNA: TGTGCCAGCAGCTTATGGGACACACGCGCCGGGGAGCTGTTTTTT. It encodes CASSLWDTRAGELFF.

The rearrangement joins TRBV20-1 to TRBJ1-5, with a weak D call TRBD1 (5 bases). This CDR3 contains 13 residues. Germline lookup yields CDR1 DFQATT and CDR2 SNEGSKA (reference sequence). V gave up 3 bases and J gave up 6 bases, with 12 bases separating them. The CDR3 sequence is CSARMGTTQPQHF. In DNA, the CDR3 is TGCAGTGCTAGGATGGGGACGACTCAGCCCCAGCATTTT.

V is TRBV20-1 and J is TRBJ2-3; weak D call: TRBD1 (5 bases). The CDR3 extends over 14 amino acids. V lost 5 bases, J lost 2 bases, and 14 bases lay in between. CDR1 and CDR2 from the germline V gene are DFQATT and SNEGSKA (reference sequence). In nucleotides, the CDR3 is TGCAGTGCTTACCAGGGTTTAAACACAGATACGCAGTATTTT. Residues: CSAYQGLNTDTQYF.

The rearrangement links TRBV19 to TRBJ2-1; 9 bases fit TRBD2. With V trimmed by 6 bases and J by 7 bases, 10 bases remained unmatched. CDR1 and CDR2 (germline): LNHDA, SQIVND (reference sequence). The length of the CDR3 is 15 residues. CDR3 bases: TGTGCCAGTAGGGCCGGGACTAGCCTTGGTAATGAGCAGTTCTTC. Residues: CASRAGTSLGNEQFF.

As DNA, the CDR3 is TGTGCCAGCAGCCGGACTAGCGGGGGGGCGCATGAGCAGTTCTTC. Protein: CASSRTSGGAHEQFF. The chain recombines TRBV4-2 with TRBJ2-1; 15 bases align to TRBD2. CDR3 length: 15 amino acids. Germline V CDR1 and CDR2: LGHNA, YNFKEQ. The V segment lost 4 bases and the J segment 8 bases; nucleotides outside the gene matches: 3.

The chain combines TRBV6-5 with TRBJ2-1, with 9 bases lining up with TRBD2. Germline CDR1 and CDR2: MNHEY and SVGAGI. Trimming cost V 0 bases and J 4 bases; bases outside gene matches: 4. This CDR3 region has 16 residues. CDR3 residues: CASSYSMAGGYNEQFF. Written as DNA, the CDR3 is TGTGCCAGCAGTTACTCCATGGCGGGAGGGTACAATGAGCAGTTCTTC.

This clonotype came up once. The chain uses TRBV5-4 and TRBJ2-2; possibly TRBD1 or TRBD2 for D (5 bases each). Trimming took off 4 bases at V and 4 bases at J, with 20 bases between the two ends. This CDR3 has 17 residues. Germline assignment: CDR1 SGHNT and CDR2 YYREEE (reference sequence). In DNA form, the CDR3 reads TGTGCCAGCAGCCGAAATCCAGGGCCCGCGGGCACCGGGGAGCTGTTTTTT. Translated: CASSRNPGPAGTGELFF.

The chain carries TRBV9 and TRBJ2-1; either TRBD1 or TRBD2 may supply D (7 bases each). Deletions cut 0 bases from V and 7 bases from J, with 14 bases between. CDR1 and CDR2 from the germline V gene are SGDLS and YYNGEE. The CDR3 is 15 amino acids. The CDR3 sequence is CASSVEGAGVNEQFF. As DNA, the CDR3 is TGTGCCAGCAGCGTAGAGGGGGCGGGGGTAAATGAGCAGTTCTTC.

The chain joins TRBV7-2 to TRBJ1-6; D remains ambiguous. Trimming removed 5 bases at V and 4 bases at J, with 9 bases between. The V gene's germline CDR1 is SGHTA and CDR2 FQGNSA. The CDR3 is 14 amino acids. The CDR3 reads CASSPDGYNSPLHF. CDR3 DNA sequence: TGTGCCAGCAGCCCGGACGGATATAATTCACCCCTCCACTTT.

J is TRBJ2-4 and V is TRBV7-9, with 9 positions matching TRBD1. There are 14 residues in the CDR3. The trim removed 6 bases at V and 3 bases at J, leaving 3 bases unmatched. The germline V gene encodes CDR1 SEHNR and CDR2 FQNEAQ (reference sequence). Written as DNA, the CDR3 is TGTGCCAGCAGTATGACAGGGGGCAAAAACATTCAGTACTTC. Its translation is CASSMTGGKNIQYF.

This clonotype occurred once. This sequence joins TRBV5-1 and TRBJ2-5, with TRBD1 identical over 8 bases. Germline V gives CDR1 SGHRS, CDR2 YFSETQ. Losses at the gene ends were 2 bases for V and 3 bases for J; bases not matched to a gene: 3. CDR3 length: 14 residues. The CDR3, as DNA: TGCGCCAGCAGCTTACAGGGGGTGGAAGAGACCCAGTACTTC. The encoded protein is CASSLQGVEETQYF.

The chain is built from TRBV28 and TRBJ2-5, with 8 bases aligning to TRBD2. With V trimmed by 1 base and J by 7 bases, 20 bases remained unmatched. The CDR3 is 19 amino acids. Germline loops: CDR1 MDHEN, CDR2 SYDVKM. CDR3 region: CASSLSLSGRKWQRGTQYF. In nucleotides, the CDR3 is TGTGCCAGCAGTTTATCGTTGAGCGGGAGAAAATGGCAGAGGGGGACCCAGTACTTC.

The V and J genes are TRBV2 and TRBJ2-1; 10 positions agree with TRBD1. Looked up from germline, CDR1 is SNHLY and CDR2 is FYNNEI. With 8 bases clipped from V and 4 bases from J, the junction kept 5 bases outside the gene matches. This CDR3 has 14 residues. CDR3 in amino acids: CASGRQGAYNEQFF. CDR3 DNA: TGTGCCAGCGGGAGACAGGGGGCTTACAATGAGCAGTTCTTC.

CDR3 DNA: TGTGCCAGCAGTTACTTATGGGGGAGCGGGAGAGAGGCAGATACGCAGTATTTT. This codes for CASSYLWGSGREADTQYF. V usage is TRBV6-2 or TRBV6-3 and J usage is TRBJ2-3; 8 positions match TRBD2. V was clipped by 1 base and J by 4 bases; unmatched bases: 13. The germline gives CDR1 MNHEY, CDR2 SVGEGT. The CDR3 is 18 amino acids.

The V call is TRBV20-1, the J call TRBJ2-3, with 8 bases identical to TRBD2. This CDR3 is built from 15 residues. Germline loops: CDR1 DFQATT, CDR2 SNEGSKA (reference sequence). V lost 5 bases and J lost 4; bases outside the gene matches: 11. CDR3 sequence reads: CSAGSHSGRPDTQYF. Here the CDR3 DNA reads TGCAGTGCTGGAAGTCACAGCGGGAGACCAGATACGCAGTATTTT.

The rearrangement links TRBV12-3 or TRBV12-4 to TRBJ1-1; 7 bases agree with TRBD1. J gave up 6 bases and V 7 bases, and 5 bases lay outside the gene matches. The CDR3 is 12 amino acids. The DNA for the CDR3 is TGTGCCAGCAATAGGGACAGCCCTGAAGCTTTCTTT. It codes for CASNRDSPEAFF.

This chain uses TRBV9 with TRBJ2-3, with D hard to call. Trimming cost V 0 bases and J 6 bases, with 11 bases left between them. The CDR3 is 14 amino acids. The V gene's germline CDR1 is SGDLS and CDR2 YYNGEE. CDR3 coding DNA: TGTGCCAGCAGCGTAGCCCCCTTGGGGGATACGCAGTATTTT. Its translation: CASSVAPLGDTQYF.

The rearrangement links TRBV4-1 to TRBJ2-1; 9 bases align to TRBD2. The CDR3 loop spans 16 amino acids. The germline V gene has CDR1 MGHRA and CDR2 YSYEKL. J gave up 4 bases and V 3 bases, and 7 bases lay outside the gene matches. The CDR3 reads CASSHLTSGHYNEQFF. CDR3 sequence (DNA): TGCGCCAGCAGCCATTTGACTAGCGGCCATTACAATGAGCAGTTCTTC.

This clonotype was counted between two and nine times. In nucleotides, the CDR3 is TGCAGCGTTCTGGACCTCGGTAACGAGCAGTACTTC. It translates to CSVLDLGNEQYF. The V gene is TRBV29-1, the J gene TRBJ2-7; D remains unclear. V gave up 5 bases and J gave up 5 bases, with 13 bases separating them. Per germline, CDR1 SQVTM and CDR2 ANQGSEA. The CDR3 contains 12 residues.

This clonotype was found a few times. This chain connects TRBV12-3 or TRBV12-4 to TRBJ2-7; 11 nucleotides match TRBD1. CDR3 size: 14 residues. V lost 7 bases to trimming and J lost 4 bases; unmatched junction nucleotides: 6. CDR3 sequence: CASTRTGGRYEQYF. In DNA, the CDR3 is TGTGCCAGCACCCGGACAGGGGGCAGGTACGAGCAGTACTTC.

The rearrangement joins TRBV12-3 or TRBV12-4 to TRBJ1-6, with 7 bases identical to TRBD1. The ends lost 7 bases at V and 9 bases at J; junction bases unmatched: 6. The CDR3 loop spans 13 amino acids. CDR3 sequence (DNA): TGTGCCAGCAAAATACAGGGGATTTCACCCCTCCACTTT. It specifies CASKIQGISPLHF.

This chain connects TRBV21-1 to TRBJ2-7; the table's D call TRBD1 went unverified against the DNA. TRBV21-1 is annotated as a pseudogene. This CDR3 comprises 14 residues. The CDR3 spells CASSKARSLREQYF. The CDR3 DNA reads TGTGCCAGCAGCAAAGCGCGATCCCTGCGCGAGCAGTACTTC.

V and J are TRBV20-1 and TRBJ1-2; D uncertain. CDR1 is DFQATT and CDR2 is SNEGSKA in the germline V gene (reference sequence). V gave up 5 bases and J gave up 2 bases, with 9 bases separating them. The CDR3 consists of 12 residues. The CDR3 DNA reads TGCAGTGCTCCGACACCAAACTATGGCTACACCTTC. Encoded protein: CSAPTPNYGYTF.

This sequence joins TRBV6-5 and TRBJ1-1, with D unclear. The V gene's germline CDR1 is MNHEY and CDR2 SVGAGI. This CDR3 spans 13 amino acids. With 0 bases removed from V and 3 bases from J, the gap between germline ends came to 5 bases. The CDR3 here is CASSYSADTEAFF. In DNA form, the CDR3 reads TGTGCCAGCAGTTACTCGGCGGACACTGAAGCTTTCTTT.

The genes are TRBV12-3 or TRBV12-4 and TRBJ2-3, with 8 bases matching TRBD2. The CDR3 extends over 15 amino acids. Trimming took 2 bases from V and 1 from J; bases not matched to a gene: 2. The CDR3 DNA reads TGTGCCAGCAGTTTAAGTAGCGGGGGCACAGATACGCAGTATTTT. Protein sequence: CASSLSSGGTDTQYF.

This clonotype is a singleton in its sample. The V and J genes are TRBV7-3 and TRBJ2-1; possibly TRBD1 or TRBD2 for D (5 bases each). V shed 5 bases and J shed 2 bases, with 7 bases lying between them. The length of the CDR3 is 13 residues. Germline V gives CDR1 SGHTA, CDR2 FQGTGA. Written as DNA, the CDR3 is TGTGCCAGCAGCCGGGACGCCTACAATGAGCAGTTCTTC. This encodes CASSRDAYNEQFF.